The 32 T cell receptor beta chains presented below share a single source sample, sequenced in a study of breast tumors, draining lymph nodes, adjacent tissues. TCRdb processed the multiplex PCR reads anew with MiXCR; each CDR3 protein has one entry. The sample carries roughly 220,000 distinct CDR3 sequences, under 35% recorded once. Samples came from axillary lymph nodes draining the breast cancer. Sequencing used axillary lymph node tissue. The source of these receptors is a female donor with breast cancer. Some clones in this sample may be carry-over from other donors' samples.

The sample holds one count of this clonotype. The chain recombines TRBV20-1 with TRBJ1-4; D remains ambiguous. The CDR3 totals 13 residues. V gave up 3 bases and J gave up 7 bases, with 12 bases separating them. Germline assignment: CDR1 DFQATT and CDR2 SNEGSKA (reference sequence). CDR3 DNA sequence: TGCAGTGCTAGTACGGGGAGGGTTGAAAAACTGTTTTTT. Protein: CSASTGRVEKLFF.

This clonotype appeared many times. The chain recombines TRBV7-9 with TRBJ2-2; weak D call: TRBD1 (6 bases). Germline CDR1 is SEHNR and CDR2 is FQNEAQ (reference sequence). V shed 5 bases and J shed 5 bases, with 15 bases lying between them. The CDR3 totals 15 residues. CDR3 in amino acids: CASSPTGLGTGELFF. DNA of the CDR3: TGTGCCAGCAGCCCGACAGGATTAGGAACCGGGGAGCTGTTTTTT.

This clonotype was detected only a few times. This may stem from a read error, because a much larger clone lies one nucleotide away. V gene TRBV7-7 combines with J gene TRBJ2-5; 7 bases fit TRBD1. Germline CDR1 and CDR2: SSHAT and FNYEAQ (reference sequence). The CDR3 spans 15 residues. In nucleotides, the CDR3 is TGTGCTAGCAGCCCTAGACCCGACAGGGTAGAGACCCAGCACTTC. This translates into CASSPRPDRVETQHF.

The sample holds many counts of this clonotype. The J gene is TRBJ2-3, the V gene TRBV15; D is uncertain. CDR1 and CDR2 from the germline V gene are LNHNV and YYDKDF (reference sequence). V lost 3 bases and J 6 bases, leaving 13 bases between the germline ends. The CDR3 is 14 residues long. CDR3 coding DNA: TGTGCCACCAGCAGGGCCGGTAGTGGGGATACGCAGTATTTT. It specifies CATSRAGSGDTQYF.

This clonotype was observed many times. The chain joins TRBV9 to TRBJ2-3; D gene ambiguous. Germline V gene sequence: CDR1 SGDLS, CDR2 YYNGEE. The germline V and J ends were trimmed by 0 bases and 2 bases, with 10 bases remaining between them. This CDR3 is built from 15 residues. The CDR3: CASSVGQINTDTQYF. The CDR3 DNA follows: TGTGCCAGCAGCGTAGGGCAAATAAACACAGATACGCAGTATTTT.

In the case of this clonotype: Just one base apart from a much larger clone, this may be a read error. As the CDR3 is not closed by the conserved phenylalanine or tryptophan, this likely results from a read error. J is TRBJ2-1 and V is TRBV7-9, with 12 bases lining up with TRBD1. The CDR3 contains 14 residues. Germline CDR1 reads SEHNR; CDR2 reads FQNEAQ (reference sequence). The V gene end was trimmed by 7 bases and the J gene end by 8 bases; junction bases not matched to a gene: 6. The CDR3 DNA reads as TGTGCCAGCATAAAGGGACAGGGGGCCTATGAGCAGTTCCTC. Amino acid sequence: CASIKGQGAYEQFL.

This clonotype was counted many times. The chain is built from TRBV5-8 and TRBJ1-6; D call uncertain. The CDR3 sequence is 19 residues long. V was pared by 4 bases and J by 4 bases, with 24 bases between. Per the germline V gene, CDR1 is SGHTS and CDR2 is YDEGEE. The CDR3: CASSRQLLSPGDYNSPLHF. CDR3 sequence (DNA): TGTGCCAGCAGCAGACAACTTCTTAGTCCTGGGGATTATAATTCACCCCTCCACTTT.

Turning to this clonotype: A read error may produce the germline difference seen at one junction end. The genes are TRBV2 and TRBJ1-5, with TRBD1 matching 12 bases. The CDR3 has 12 residues. Germline V lookup: CDR1 SNHLY, CDR2 FYNNEI. The CDR3 loop reads CASRPGTGGVAF. CDR3 bases: TGTGCCAGCAGGCCCGGGACAGGGGGCGTAGCTTTT.

Notes on this clonotype: A much bigger clone sits one base away, suggesting this may be a read error. This sequence joins TRBV5-1 and TRBJ2-2; possibly TRBD1 for D (6 bases). Germline V gene sequence: CDR1 SGHRS, CDR2 YFSETQ. The CDR3 consists of 13 residues. CDR3 DNA sequence: TGCGCCAGCAGCTTGGGGACAGCCGGGGACCTGTTTTTT. Translating it yields CASSLGTAGDLFF.

On this clonotype itself: A much larger clonotype is one base distant, so this may be a read error. V is TRBV18 and J is TRBJ1-3; no clear D. Germline V gene data show CDR1 as KGHSH and CDR2 as LQKENI. The CDR3 extends over 14 amino acids. CDR3 protein: CASSPPSLGSTIYF. CDR3 nucleotide sequence: TGTGCCAGCTCACCACCGAGTTTAGGAAGCACCATATATTTT.

V gene TRBV5-1 combines with J gene TRBJ1-6, with D perhaps matching TRBD1 (5 bases). CDR1 and CDR2 (germline): SGHRS, YFSETQ. CDR3 length: 15 residues. Trimming removed 4 bases from V and 8 bases from J, with 16 bases in between. The CDR3 region has the DNA TGCGCCAGCAGCCTAAAGGGGAAAGGAGATTCACCCCTCCACTTT. It is translated as CASSLKGKGDSPLHF.

The chain is built from TRBV7-9 and TRBJ2-7, with 7 bases aligning to TRBD2. With 1 base clipped from V and 3 bases from J, the junction kept 9 bases outside the gene matches. Germline V gene sequence: CDR1 SEHNR, CDR2 FQNEAQ (reference sequence). CDR3 length equals 16 residues. CDR3: CASSLGTGEGRYEQYF. The CDR3 DNA follows: TGTGCCAGCAGCTTAGGGACGGGGGAGGGCCGCTACGAGCAGTACTTC.

This chain connects TRBV6-4 to TRBJ2-1, with 9 nucleotides matching TRBD2. Germline CDR1 MRHNA, CDR2 SNTAGT. This CDR3 region has 15 residues. Trimming took 5 bases from V and 9 from J; bases not matched to a gene: 11. CDR3 region: CASSHPQRGAFEQFF. Here the CDR3 DNA reads TGTGCCAGCAGTCACCCCCAGCGGGGGGCTTTTGAGCAGTTCTTC.

In its sample, this clonotype was seen many times. The chain joins TRBV24-1 to TRBJ2-5; perhaps D is TRBD1 or TRBD2 (7 bases each). Germline V CDR1 and CDR2: KGHDR, SFDVKD. V was cut by 2 bases and J by 5 bases, with 14 bases left in between. This CDR3 has 15 residues. The CDR3 loop reads CATSDWSGGGETQYF. Here the CDR3 DNA reads TGTGCCACCAGTGATTGGTCAGGGGGGGGGGAGACCCAGTACTTC.

Many counts were recorded for this clonotype. This chain connects TRBV4-2 to TRBJ2-7, with D uncertain. Germline V CDR1 and CDR2: LGHNA, YNFKEQ. Trimming pared 5 bases from V and 10 bases from J, leaving 15 bases between. The CDR3 runs to 12 residues. CDR3: CASSFDLSPQYF. DNA for the CDR3: TGTGCCAGCAGCTTCGACCTCTCACCTCAGTACTTC.

This clonotype was detected a few times. The V and J genes are TRBV29-1 and TRBJ1-3; D is ambiguous. CDR1 is SQVTM, CDR2 ANQGSEA, per germline. The CDR3 totals 14 residues. V was trimmed by 0 bases and J by 0 bases, leaving 6 bases between them. The CDR3 nucleotides read TGCAGCGTTGAAGAGGGTCGCTCTGGAAACACCATATATTTT. The encoded protein is CSVEEGRSGNTIYF.

Remarks on this clonotype: This sequence may be a read error, since a much larger clone differs from it by one base. CDR3 nucleotides: TGTGCCAGCAGTCACTCCAGGGTTGGTACGCAGTATTTT. Protein sequence: CASSHSRVGTQYF. This rearrangement joins TRBV6-5 to TRBJ2-3; tentative D call: TRBD1 (5 bases). Germline CDR1 is MNHEY and CDR2 is SVGAGI. The CDR3 consists of 13 residues.

Comment on this clonotype: It may be a read error: a sequence one base away is much more abundant. V gene TRBV28 combines with J gene TRBJ2-6, with a tentative D call TRBD2 (6 bases). The CDR3 runs to 16 residues. The germline V gene encodes CDR1 MDHEN and CDR2 SYDVKM. V shed 6 bases and J shed 1 base, with 13 bases lying between them. CDR3 bases: TGTGCCAGCAGGCCGTTCAGCGGGTCTGGGGCCAACGTCCTGACTTTC. Its protein is CASRPFSGSGANVLTF.

There are many counts of this clonotype. This sequence joins TRBV5-1 and TRBJ2-3; 8 bases align to TRBD2. The germline gives CDR1 SGHRS, CDR2 YFSETQ. Losses at the gene ends were 3 bases for V and 1 base for J; bases not matched to a gene: 10. This CDR3 region has 17 residues. CDR3 sequence reads: CASSSALWRGGTDTQYF. As DNA, the CDR3 is TGCGCCAGCAGCTCCGCTCTCTGGCGGGGGGGCACAGATACGCAGTATTTT.

The sample holds many counts of this clonotype. The rearrangement uses TRBV20-1 and TRBJ2-1, with a tentative D call TRBD2 (6 bases). Trimming cost V 5 bases and J 1 base, with 15 bases left between them. The germline V gene has CDR1 DFQATT and CDR2 SNEGSKA (reference sequence). CDR3 length equals 15 residues. CDR3 in amino acids: CSALNVGGSYNEQFF. Here the CDR3 DNA reads TGCAGTGCTCTAAACGTAGGAGGGTCCTACAATGAGCAGTTCTTC.

This clonotype was recorded a few times. This may be a read error: a much more frequent sequence differs by one nucleotide. This CDR3 is CASSQRINQPQHF. In nucleotides, the CDR3 is TGTGCCAGCAGTCAAAGGATCAATCAGCCCCAGCATTTT. The V and J genes are TRBV6-4 and TRBJ1-5; D unclear. This CDR3 contains 13 residues. Trimming cost V 5 bases and J 3 bases, with 8 bases left between them. Germline lookup yields CDR1 MRHNA and CDR2 SNTAGT.

This chain uses TRBV7-2 with TRBJ2-1; no definite D call. The CDR3 sequence is 15 residues long. Germline CDR1 SGHTA, CDR2 FQGNSA. Trimming removed 1 base from V and 12 bases from J, with 19 bases in between. CDR3 nucleotide sequence: TGTGCCAGCAGCTTAGGTTTAGTCGACCACGATACGCAGTTCTTC. It translates to CASSLGLVDHDTQFF.

This clonotype was detected many times. The chain carries TRBV13 and TRBJ1-2, with TRBD1 as a possible D gene (6 bases). CDR3 length: 17 residues. Deletions cut 8 bases from V and 4 bases from J, with 26 bases between. Germline assignment: CDR1 PRHDT and CDR2 FYEKMQ (reference sequence). The chain's CDR3 is CASSYQGTGQGVYGYTF. CDR3 DNA: TGTGCCAGCTCCTATCAGGGGACCGGGCAGGGCGTCTATGGCTACACCTTC.

This clonotype was picked up a small number of times. The chain uses TRBV6-1 and TRBJ2-1; 7 bases agree with TRBD2. Germline CDR1 MNHNS, CDR2 SASEGT. V was clipped by 0 bases and J by 6 bases; unmatched bases: 2. The CDR3 is made up of 14 amino acids. The CDR3 sequence is CASSEAWGGNEQFF. The CDR3 nucleotides are TGTGCCAGCAGTGAAGCATGGGGGGGCAATGAGCAGTTCTTC.

The chain recombines TRBV20-1 with TRBJ2-5; D unresolved. Germline CDR1 DFQATT, CDR2 SNEGSKA (reference sequence). V lost 0 bases to trimming and J lost 3 bases, with 8 bases between them. The CDR3 is 13 amino acids. In DNA, the CDR3 is TGCAGTGCTAGAGATCGCGGAAAAGAGACCCAGTACTTC. Amino acids: CSARDRGKETQYF.

The rearrangement joins TRBV2 to TRBJ1-5; D possibly corresponds to TRBD1 (6 bases). CDR3 length equals 16 residues. CDR1 is SNHLY and CDR2 is FYNNEI in the germline V gene. V lost 5 bases and J lost 5, with 19 bases in between. The CDR3: CASSTLGGGGYQPQHF. CDR3 DNA sequence: TGTGCCAGCAGTACCCTTGGTGGGGGGGGCTATCAGCCCCAGCATTTT.

Turning to this clonotype: This may be a read error: a much more frequent sequence differs by one nucleotide. This chain uses TRBV11-3 with TRBJ2-7, with D possibly called TRBD1 or TRBD2 (5 bases each). CDR1 and CDR2 from the germline V gene are SGHNT and YENEEA. There are 13 residues in the CDR3. Between the trimmed V and J ends, which lost 1 base and 6 bases, there was a span of 10 bases. The CDR3 DNA follows: TGTGCCAGCAGCTTAGTCGGGGCCTCCGAGCAGTACTTC. It codes for CASSLVGASEQYF.

This clonotype was detected only a few times. This chain uses TRBV6-5 with TRBJ2-1; D gene uncertain. The CDR3 sequence is 16 residues long. Deletions cut 4 bases from V and 10 bases from J, with 23 bases between. Germline CDR1 and CDR2: MNHEY and SVGAGI. The CDR3 region is CASSSQFRALFNEQFF. The CDR3 DNA reads TGTGCCAGCAGTTCCCAGTTCCGGGCCTTGTTCAACGAGCAGTTCTTC.

This clonotype was detected a few times. The rearrangement joins TRBV30 to TRBJ2-2, with 10 positions matching TRBD2. With V trimmed by 3 bases and J by 5 bases, 3 bases remained unmatched. CDR3 length: 14 amino acids. The germline V gene encodes CDR1 GTSNPN and CDR2 SVGIG (reference sequence). CDR3 in amino acids: CAWRGLARTGELFF. CDR3 in DNA: TGTGCCTGGAGGGGACTAGCGAGAACCGGGGAGCTGTTTTTT. The whole variable domain, remainder taken from reference TRBV30 and TRBJ2-2, is SQTIHQWPATLVQPVGSPLSLECTVEGTSNPNLYWYRQAAGRGLQLLFYSVGIGQISSEVPQNLSASRPQDRQFILSSKKLLLSDSGFYLCAWRGLARTGELFFGEGSRLTVL.

Notes on this clonotype: This may be a read error, as it is one base from a much larger clone. The CDR3 nucleotides are TGCAGTGCTAGAGGTAACACGGGACAAGCGACCCAGTACTTC. It encodes CSARGNTGQATQYF. The rearrangement uses TRBV20-1 and TRBJ2-5; TRBD1 might be the D (6 bases). The CDR3 runs to 14 residues. Germline V gene data show CDR1 as DFQATT and CDR2 as SNEGSKA (reference sequence).

Turning to this clonotype: This may arise from a read error, as a much more abundant clone is one base away. V gene TRBV6-6 combines with J gene TRBJ2-7; D may be TRBD1 (5 bases). This CDR3 has 14 amino acids. The ends were cut back, 2 bases at V and 2 bases at J, with 10 bases in the middle. Germline V gene lookup returns CDR1 MNHNY and CDR2 SVGAGI (reference sequence). The CDR3 DNA reads TGTGCCAGCAGTTACCAGGGCAGGGCCTACGAGCAGTACTTC. This codes for CASSYQGRAYEQYF.

Here the CDR3 reads CASGGNSGNTIYF. As DNA, the CDR3 is TGTGCCAGCGGGGGAAACTCTGGAAACACCATATATTTT. V gene TRBV3-1 combines with J gene TRBJ1-3; D perhaps matches TRBD1 (5 bases). This CDR3 is built from 13 residues. The germline CDR1 and CDR2 sequences are LGHDT and YNNKEL (reference sequence). V shed 8 bases and J shed 0 bases, with 8 bases lying between them.